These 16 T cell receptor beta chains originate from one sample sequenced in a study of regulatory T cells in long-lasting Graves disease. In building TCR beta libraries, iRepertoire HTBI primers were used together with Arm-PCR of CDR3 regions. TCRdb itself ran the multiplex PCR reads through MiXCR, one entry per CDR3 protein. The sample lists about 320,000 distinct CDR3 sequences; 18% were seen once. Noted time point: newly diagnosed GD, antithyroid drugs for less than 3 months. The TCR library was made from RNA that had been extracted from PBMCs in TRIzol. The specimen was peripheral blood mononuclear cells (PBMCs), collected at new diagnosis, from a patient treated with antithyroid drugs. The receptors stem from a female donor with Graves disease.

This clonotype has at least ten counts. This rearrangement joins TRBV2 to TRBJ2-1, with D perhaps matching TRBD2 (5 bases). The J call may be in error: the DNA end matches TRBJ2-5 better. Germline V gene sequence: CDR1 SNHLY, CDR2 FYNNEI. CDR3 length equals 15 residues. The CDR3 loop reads CASSERWGADETQYF. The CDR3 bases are TGTGCCAGCAGTGAAAGGTGGGGAGCGGACGAGACCCAGTACTTC.

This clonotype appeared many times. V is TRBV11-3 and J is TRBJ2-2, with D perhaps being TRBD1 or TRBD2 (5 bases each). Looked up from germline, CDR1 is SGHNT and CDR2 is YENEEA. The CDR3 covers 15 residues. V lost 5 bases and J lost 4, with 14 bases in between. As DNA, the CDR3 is TGTGCCAGCAGCGGTAGCGAGGGGCGCACCGGGGAGCTGTTTTTT. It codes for CASSGSEGRTGELFF.

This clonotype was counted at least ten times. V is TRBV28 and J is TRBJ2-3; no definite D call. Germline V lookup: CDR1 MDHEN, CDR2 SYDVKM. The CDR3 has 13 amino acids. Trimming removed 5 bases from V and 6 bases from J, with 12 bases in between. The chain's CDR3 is CASSLNVGDTQYF. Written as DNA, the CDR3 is TGTGCCAGCAGTCTCAACGTCGGCGATACGCAGTATTTT.

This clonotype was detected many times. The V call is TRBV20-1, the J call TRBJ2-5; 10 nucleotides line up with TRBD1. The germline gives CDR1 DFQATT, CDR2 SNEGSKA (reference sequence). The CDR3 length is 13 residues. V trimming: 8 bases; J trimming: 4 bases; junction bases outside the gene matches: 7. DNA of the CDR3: TGCAGTCAGTCGACAGGGGGCAGAGAGACCCAGTACTTC. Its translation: CSQSTGGRETQYF.

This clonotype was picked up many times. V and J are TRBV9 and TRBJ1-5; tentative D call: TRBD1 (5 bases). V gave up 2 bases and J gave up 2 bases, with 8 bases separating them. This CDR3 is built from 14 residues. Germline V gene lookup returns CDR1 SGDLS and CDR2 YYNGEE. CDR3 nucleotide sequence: TGTGCCAGCAGCGTCGGGACCGGCAATCAGCCCCAGCATTTT. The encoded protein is CASSVGTGNQPQHF.

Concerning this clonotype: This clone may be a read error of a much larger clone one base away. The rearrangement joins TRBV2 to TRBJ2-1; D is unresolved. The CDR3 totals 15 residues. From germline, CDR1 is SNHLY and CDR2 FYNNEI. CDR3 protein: CTSSEVVNSYNEQFF. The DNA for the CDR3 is TGTACCAGCAGTGAAGTGGTAAACTCCTACAATGAGCAGTTCTTC.

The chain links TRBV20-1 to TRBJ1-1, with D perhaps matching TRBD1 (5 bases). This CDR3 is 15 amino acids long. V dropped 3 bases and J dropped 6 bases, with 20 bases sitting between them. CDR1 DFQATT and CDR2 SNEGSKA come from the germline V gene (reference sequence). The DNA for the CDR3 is TGCAGTGCTAGCCAGCCTGGGGGACGGGGCGCTGAAGCTTTCTTT. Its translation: CSASQPGGRGAEAFF.

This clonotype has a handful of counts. Here the CDR3 DNA reads TGCAGCCGAATGGCGGGAGGAACAGAGACCCAGTACTTC. It yields the protein CSRMAGGTETQYF. The chain combines TRBV20-1 with TRBJ2-5, with 8 bases that match TRBD2. This CDR3 spans 13 amino acids. Germline CDR1 and CDR2: DFQATT and SNEGSKA (reference sequence).

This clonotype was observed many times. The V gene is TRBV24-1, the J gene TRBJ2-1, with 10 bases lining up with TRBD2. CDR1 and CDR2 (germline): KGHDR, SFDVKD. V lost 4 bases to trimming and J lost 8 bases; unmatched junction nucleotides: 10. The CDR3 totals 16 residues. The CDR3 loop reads CATSDSLAGRGYEQFF. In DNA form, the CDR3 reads TGTGCCACCAGTGACTCACTAGCGGGGAGGGGTTATGAGCAGTTCTTC.

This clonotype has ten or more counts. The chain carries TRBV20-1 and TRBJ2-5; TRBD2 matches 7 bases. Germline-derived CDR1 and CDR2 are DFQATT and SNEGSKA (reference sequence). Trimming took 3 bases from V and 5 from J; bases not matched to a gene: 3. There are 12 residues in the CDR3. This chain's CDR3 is CSASREGETQYF. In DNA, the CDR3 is TGCAGTGCTAGCAGGGAGGGGGAGACCCAGTACTTC.

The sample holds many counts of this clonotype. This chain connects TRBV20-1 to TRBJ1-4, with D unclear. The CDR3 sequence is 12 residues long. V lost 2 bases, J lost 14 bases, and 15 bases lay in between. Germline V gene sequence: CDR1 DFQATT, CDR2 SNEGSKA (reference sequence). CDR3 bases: TGCAGTGCTAGACTCGATAATGGGCTCCTGTTTTTT. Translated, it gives CSARLDNGLLFF.

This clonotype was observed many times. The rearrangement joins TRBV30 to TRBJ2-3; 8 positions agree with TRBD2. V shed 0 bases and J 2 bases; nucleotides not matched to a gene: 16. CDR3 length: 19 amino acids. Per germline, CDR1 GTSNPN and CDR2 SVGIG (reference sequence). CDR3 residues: CAWSVPLSGSDYFTDTQYF. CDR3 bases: TGTGCCTGGAGTGTGCCTTTGAGCGGGAGCGACTATTTCACAGATACGCAGTATTTT.

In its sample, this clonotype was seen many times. The CDR3 nucleotides are TGTGCCACGGACAGCAACACCGGGGAGCTGTTTTTT. Translated, it gives CATDSNTGELFF. The V gene is TRBV24-1, the J gene TRBJ2-2; maybe TRBD1 (6 bases). The CDR3 loop spans 12 amino acids. V gave up 10 bases and J gave up 2 bases, with 7 bases separating them. Germline V gene sequence: CDR1 KGHDR, CDR2 SFDVKD.

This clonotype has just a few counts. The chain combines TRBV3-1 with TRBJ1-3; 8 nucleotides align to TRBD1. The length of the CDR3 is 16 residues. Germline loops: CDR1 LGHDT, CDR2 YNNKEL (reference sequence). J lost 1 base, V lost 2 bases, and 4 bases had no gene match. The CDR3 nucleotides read TGTGCCAGCAGCCAACTACAGGGGGTATCTGGAAACACCATATATTTT. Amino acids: CASSQLQGVSGNTIYF.

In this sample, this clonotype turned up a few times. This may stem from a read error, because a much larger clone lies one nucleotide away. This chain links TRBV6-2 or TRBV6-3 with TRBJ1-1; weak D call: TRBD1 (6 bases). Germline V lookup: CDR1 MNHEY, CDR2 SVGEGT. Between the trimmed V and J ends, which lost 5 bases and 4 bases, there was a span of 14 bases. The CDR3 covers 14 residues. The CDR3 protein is CASSPRDKSTEAFF. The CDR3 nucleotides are TGTGCCAGCAGTCCGAGGGACAAGAGCACTGAAGCTTTCTTT.

The CDR3 region is CSARSPSGITGELFF. The CDR3 DNA is TGCAGTGCTAGAAGTCCTAGCGGGATCACCGGGGAGCTGTTTTTT. The chain joins TRBV20-1 to TRBJ2-2; 9 nucleotides agree with TRBD2. V trimming: 2 bases; J trimming: 4 bases; junction bases outside the gene matches: 5. CDR1 is DFQATT, CDR2 SNEGSKA, per germline (reference sequence). The CDR3 totals 15 residues.